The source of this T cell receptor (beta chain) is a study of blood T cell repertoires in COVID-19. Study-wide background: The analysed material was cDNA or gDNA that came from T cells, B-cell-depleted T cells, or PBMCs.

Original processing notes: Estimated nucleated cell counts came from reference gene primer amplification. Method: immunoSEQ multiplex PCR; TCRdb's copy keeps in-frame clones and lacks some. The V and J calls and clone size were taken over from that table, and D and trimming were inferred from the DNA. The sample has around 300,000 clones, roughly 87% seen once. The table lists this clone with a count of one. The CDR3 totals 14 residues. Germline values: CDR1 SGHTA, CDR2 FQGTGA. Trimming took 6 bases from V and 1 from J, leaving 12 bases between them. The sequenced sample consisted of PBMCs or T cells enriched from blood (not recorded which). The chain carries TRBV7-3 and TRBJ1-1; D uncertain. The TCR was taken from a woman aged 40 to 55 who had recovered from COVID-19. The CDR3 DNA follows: TGTGCCAGCAGTCTCGGGAGGGCGAACACTGAAGCTTTCTTT. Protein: CASSLGRANTEAFF.